This TCR beta chain is from a study of siplizumab effects on memory and regulatory T cells. Trimming at V came to 4 bases and at J to 4 bases, leaving 5 bases not matched to a gene. CDR1 is SGHTS and CDR2 is YDEGEE in the germline V gene. This CDR3 contains 15 residues. In the case of this clone: As yet, its antigen is unknown.

Only in-frame clones appear in the TCRdb table, and some are missing; sequencing was by immunoSEQ multiplex PCR. Among approximately 100,000 clones listed, 91% were seen once. Study-wide results and limits: In controls, 26.9% of mappable alloreactive CD4+ clones were Treg-derived on average, versus about 64% with siplizumab.

This TCR was sampled from a human donor in good health. Some clones in this sample may be carry-over from other donors' samples. The sequencing input was CD4+ T cells sorted from blood. V is TRBV5-8 and J is TRBJ2-1, with 10 nucleotides matching TRBD2. The DNA of the CDR3 is TGTGCCAGCAGCGGAGGACTAGCGGCGTACAATGAGCAGTTCTTC. It specifies CASSGGLAAYNEQFF. The full variable domain, rest sourced from reference TRBV5-8 and TRBJ2-1, is EAGVTQSPTHLIKTRGQQATLRCSPISGHTSVYWYQQALGLGLQFLLWYDEGEERNRGNFPPRFSGRQFPNYSSELNVNALELEDSALYLCASSGGLAAYNEQFFGPGTRLTVL.